One sample yielded the 29 T cell receptor beta chains listed below, sequenced in a study of blood T cell repertoires in COVID-19. Only in-frame clones appear in the TCRdb table, and some are missing; sequencing was by immunoSEQ multiplex PCR. Among some 300,000 clones listed, 90% were seen once. The sample was PBMCs or T cells enriched from blood (not recorded which). These TCRs come from a woman in her twenties or thirties who had been exposed to COVID-19.

V usage is TRBV5-8 and J usage is TRBJ1-3; no clear D. Germline-derived CDR1 and CDR2 are SGHTS and YDEGEE. The CDR3 runs to 16 residues. Trimming left V 0 bases short and J 4 bases short, with 14 bases between. The CDR3 protein is CASSLGTSGRGNTIYF. The CDR3 coding sequence is TGTGCCAGCAGCTTGGGGACCTCGGGGAGAGGAAACACCATATATTTT.

The CDR3 reads CASSDVGGADYGYTF. The CDR3 region has the DNA TGTGCCAGCAGTGATGTCGGTGGTGCCGACTATGGCTACACCTTC. V gene TRBV6-1 combines with J gene TRBJ1-2; D call uncertain. Trimming stripped 3 bases from V and 3 bases from J, with 14 bases between. Germline CDR1 reads MNHNS; CDR2 reads SASEGT. This CDR3 contains 15 residues.

This rearrangement joins TRBV27 to TRBJ1-5, with D hard to call. Germline-derived CDR1 and CDR2 are MNHEY and SMNVEV (reference sequence). Trimming took off 5 bases at V and 3 bases at J, with 17 bases between the two ends. CDR3 size: 16 residues. DNA of the CDR3: TGTGCCAGCAGTAAACGAATCACGGGATCCAATCAGCCCCAGCATTTT. It codes for CASSKRITGSNQPQHF.

The chain has TRBV5-1 and TRBJ2-1, with TRBD2 identical over 8 bases. Trimming removed 4 bases from V and 7 bases from J; junction bases left unmatched: 7. This CDR3 comprises 14 residues. Germline V gene sequence: CDR1 SGHRS, CDR2 YFSETQ. The DNA of the CDR3 is TGCGCCAGCAGCCACGCACCGGGGGGGAATGAGCAGTTCTTC. Encoded protein: CASSHAPGGNEQFF.

The chain employs TRBV4-3 and TRBJ2-7; possibly TRBD2 for D (6 bases). This CDR3 has 15 residues. The V gene's germline CDR1 is LGHNA and CDR2 YSLEER. Trimming stripped 1 base from V and 3 bases from J, with 13 bases between. The CDR3 coding sequence is TGCGCCAGCAGCCAAGTGAATAGCGGCCTCTACGAGCAGTACTTC. Amino acid sequence: CASSQVNSGLYEQYF.

This sequence joins TRBV29-1 and TRBJ2-7; TRBD1 agrees at 9 bases. Germline trimming cut 7 bases from V and 1 base from J; bases unmatched to any gene: 11. The CDR3 contains 15 residues. The germline V gene has CDR1 SQVTM and CDR2 ANQGSEA. CDR3 loop: CSALGDRGGSYEQYF. The CDR3 DNA sequence: TGCAGCGCGTTGGGCGACAGGGGGGGGTCCTACGAGCAGTACTTC.

This chain links TRBV5-6 with TRBJ2-7; D is possibly TRBD2 (5 bases). Germline V gene lookup returns CDR1 SGHDT and CDR2 YYEEEE. CDR3 size: 13 residues. With 6 bases removed from V and 12 bases from J, the gap between germline ends came to 22 bases. The CDR3: CASTRRRGGVGYF. CDR3 nucleotides: TGTGCCAGCACCCGGCGTCGAGGAGGCGTCGGGTACTTC.

Turning to this clone: A junction boundary mismatches the germline segment, possibly from a read error. V gene TRBV7-3 combines with J gene TRBJ2-3, with 13 bases aligning to TRBD2. In germline, CDR1 is SGHTA, CDR2 FQGTGA. This CDR3 has 16 amino acids. In nucleotides, the CDR3 is TGTGCCAGCAGCCTAACTAGCGGGGGGGTAACAGATACGCAGTATTTT. Its translation: CASSLTSGGVTDTQYF. The whole variable domain, remainder taken from reference TRBV7-3 and TRBJ2-3, is GAGVSQTPSNKVTEKGKYVELRCDPISGHTALYWYRQSLGQGPEFLIYFQGTGAADDSGLPNDRFFAVRPEGSVSTLKIQRTERGDSAVYLCASSLTSGGVTDTQYFGPGTRLTVL.

This clone was detected once. The gene calls are TRBV7-9 and TRBJ1-5, with D perhaps TRBD1 (5 bases). Germline values: CDR1 SEHNR, CDR2 FQNEAQ (reference sequence). The germline V and J ends were trimmed by 5 bases and 3 bases, with 11 bases remaining between them. The CDR3 sequence is 14 residues long. The CDR3 sequence is CASSEDSFNQPQHF. The CDR3 DNA follows: TGTGCCAGCAGCGAAGACAGCTTCAATCAGCCCCAGCATTTT.

V gene TRBV6-4 combines with J gene TRBJ1-2; possible D gene TRBD1, 5 bases. CDR3 length: 14 amino acids. V was shortened by 6 bases and J by 5 bases, with 16 bases between the two germline ends. The germline V gene encodes CDR1 MRHNA and CDR2 SNTAGT. The CDR3 region is CASSPTGGLYGYTF. DNA of the CDR3: TGTGCCAGCAGCCCCACGGGGGGGTTATATGGCTACACCTTC.

The V call is TRBV6-1, the J call TRBJ1-4; possibly TRBD1 for D (5 bases). V was trimmed by 2 bases and J by 1 base, leaving 17 bases between them. Per germline, CDR1 MNHNS and CDR2 SASEGT. The CDR3 covers 18 residues. The CDR3 DNA sequence: TGTGCCAGCAGTGAATTTCAGGGAGGAGGGCTAACTAATGAAAAACTGTTTTTT. It translates to CASSEFQGGGLTNEKLFF.

Only a few counts were recorded for this clone. V usage is TRBV6-5 and J usage is TRBJ1-2, with D possibly TRBD1 on 6 matching bases. The germline gives CDR1 MNHEY, CDR2 SVGAGI. Between the trimmed V and J ends, which lost 0 bases and 9 bases, there was a span of 14 bases. The CDR3 spans 14 residues. Here the CDR3 DNA reads TGTGCCAGCAGTTACTCGACGGTACAGGGCCGCTACACCTTC. It is translated as CASSYSTVQGRYTF.

The chain couples TRBV9 to TRBJ1-2; no reliable D call. The CDR3 contains 14 residues. Trimming left V 0 bases short and J 4 bases short, with 10 bases between. The V gene's germline CDR1 is SGDLS and CDR2 YYNGEE. CDR3 residues: CASSVEVGLYGYTF. The CDR3 DNA is TGTGCCAGCAGCGTAGAGGTGGGCCTCTATGGCTACACCTTC.

Note on this clone: The sample contains more than one DNA sequence encoding this CDR3. The V call is TRBV6-5, the J call TRBJ1-2; tentative D call: TRBD1 (5 bases). The germline CDR1 and CDR2 sequences are MNHEY and SVGAGI. The CDR3 loop spans 14 amino acids. V was pared by 0 bases and J by 2 bases, with 7 bases between. The CDR3 is CASSYSGQNYGYTF. The DNA for the CDR3 is TGTGCCAGCAGTTACTCGGGGCAGAACTATGGCTACACCTTC.

This chain joins TRBV28 and TRBJ1-4; TRBD1 might be the D (6 bases). Deletions cut 10 bases from V and 10 bases from J, with 19 bases between. This CDR3 is built from 13 residues. Per the germline V gene, CDR1 is MDHEN and CDR2 is SYDVKM. The CDR3 loop reads CAIQGSRSGKLFF. The CDR3 DNA sequence: TGTGCCATACAGGGAAGCCGAAGCGGAAAACTGTTTTTT.

V is TRBV5-4 and J is TRBJ1-6; 7 bases match TRBD1. The germline V gene has CDR1 SGHNT and CDR2 YYREEE (reference sequence). The CDR3 covers 14 residues. V trimming: 3 bases; J trimming: 7 bases; junction bases outside the gene matches: 4. CDR3 coding DNA: TGTGCCAGCAGCTCCACAGGGGCCAATTCACCCCTCCACTTT. Protein sequence: CASSSTGANSPLHF.

The sample holds one count of this clone. The chain carries TRBV9 and TRBJ2-3; tentative D call: TRBD2 (5 bases). V gave up 4 bases and J gave up 10 bases, with 19 bases separating them. The V gene's germline CDR1 is SGDLS and CDR2 YYNGEE. The CDR3 extends over 14 amino acids. CDR3 region: CASSLTGSLEAQYF. The CDR3 DNA reads TGTGCCAGCAGCCTTACGGGGAGCCTTGAGGCGCAGTATTTT.

CDR3: CASSSVIQGNNQPQHF. The CDR3 nucleotides read TGTGCCAGCAGCTCCGTAATACAGGGGAACAATCAGCCCCAGCATTTT. This chain links TRBV7-9 with TRBJ1-5; TRBD1 aligns across 7 bases. Germline CDR1 reads SEHNR; CDR2 reads FQNEAQ (reference sequence). After removal of 4 bases from V and 3 bases from J, the junction contained 9 bases not matched to a gene. The CDR3 totals 16 residues.

This chain joins TRBV7-2 and TRBJ2-5, with a weak D call TRBD2 (6 bases). V dropped 1 base and J dropped 9 bases, with 21 bases sitting between them. The CDR3 is 16 amino acids. CDR1 is SGHTA, CDR2 FQGNSA, per germline. The CDR3 nucleotides read TGTGCCAGCAGCTTAGGATCACCGCTTCAAACGGGGGCCCAGTACTTC. Residues: CASSLGSPLQTGAQYF.

The V gene is TRBV19, the J gene TRBJ1-1; 9 nucleotides line up with TRBD1. The CDR3 extends over 14 amino acids. CDR1 LNHDA and CDR2 SQIVND come from the germline V gene (reference sequence). Trimming took 5 bases from V and 3 from J; bases not matched to a gene: 4. CDR3 sequence: CASSPGQGYTEAFF. CDR3 coding DNA: TGTGCCAGTAGTCCGGGACAGGGCTACACTGAAGCTTTCTTT.

The chain uses TRBV12-3 or TRBV12-4 and TRBJ1-2; D unresolved. V lost 5 bases to trimming and J lost 0 bases, with 7 bases between them. The CDR3 is 13 residues long. Here the CDR3 DNA reads TGTGCCAGCAGTCATTTAGCTAACTATGGCTACACCTTC. It yields the protein CASSHLANYGYTF.

CDR3 protein: CASRWDWNTEAFF. DNA of the CDR3: TGTGCCAGCAGGTGGGACTGGAACACTGAAGCTTTCTTT. The genes are TRBV6-5 and TRBJ1-1; maybe TRBD1 (5 bases). Trimming pared 6 bases from V and 1 base from J, leaving 9 bases between. CDR3 length: 13 residues. The germline V gene encodes CDR1 MNHEY and CDR2 SVGAGI.

The count of this clone is one. CDR3 region: CASSLTQGGRTEAFF. Written as DNA, the CDR3 is TGCGCCAGCAGCTTAACCCAGGGCGGAAGGACTGAAGCTTTCTTT. The chain is built from TRBV5-1 and TRBJ1-1, with a weak D call TRBD1 (5 bases). The CDR3 extends over 15 amino acids. CDR1 and CDR2 (germline): SGHRS, YFSETQ. V was trimmed by 2 bases and J by 5 bases, leaving 16 bases between them.

The chain couples TRBV5-5 to TRBJ1-6, with D perhaps TRBD1 (5 bases). Germline loops: CDR1 SGHKS, CDR2 YYEKEE (reference sequence). The CDR3 spans 15 residues. The V and J ends lost 1 base and 9 bases respectively, with 14 bases between them. CDR3 nucleotide sequence: TGTGCCAGCAGCTTGACCTCTCAGGGAGGTTCACCCCTCCACTTT. Amino acids: CASSLTSQGGSPLHF. Variable domain in full (rest from reference TRBV5-5 and TRBJ1-6): DAGVTQSPTHLIKTRGQQVTLRCSPISGHKSVSWYQQVLGQGPQFIFQYYEKEERGRGNFPDRFSARQFPNYSSELNVNALLLGDSALYLCASSLTSQGGSPLHFGNGTRLTVT.

This chain links TRBV6-2 or TRBV6-3 with TRBJ1-5; TRBD1 agrees at 8 bases. Trimming removed 6 bases from V and 7 bases from J; junction bases left unmatched: 8. Germline V lookup: CDR1 MNHEY, CDR2 SVGEGT. The CDR3 extends over 14 amino acids. The CDR3 here is CASRPTGGRQPQHF. The CDR3, as DNA: TGTGCCAGCAGGCCTACAGGGGGAAGACAGCCCCAGCATTTT.

The CDR3: CASGLLGTGREAFF. Here the CDR3 DNA reads TGTGCTAGTGGTTTGCTAGGGACAGGGCGTGAAGCTTTCTTT. V is TRBV12-5 and J is TRBJ1-1, with 9 positions matching TRBD1. Germline assignment: CDR1 LGHNT and CDR2 FRNRAP. CDR3 size: 14 residues. V lost 2 bases to trimming and J lost 7 bases; unmatched junction nucleotides: 5.

In this sample, this clone turned up once. It is likely a read error, because the conserved phenylalanine at the end of the CDR3 is missing. Because the CDR3's place on the DNA is in doubt, the DNA is left out and the CDR3 is given as listed by TCRdb. The chain joins TRBV12-2 to TRBJ1-4; the D call TRBD1 from the table was never checked on the DNA. TRBV12-2 is a pseudogene. From its first to its last residue, the CDR3 has 10 amino acids. The CDR3 sequence is CASFQGQKAS.

The CDR3 nucleotides are TGCAGCGTTGAAGGGCACCATAATGAAAAACTGTTTTTT. Its protein product is CSVEGHHNEKLFF. V and J are TRBV29-1 and TRBJ1-4, with D unclear. This CDR3 is 13 amino acids long. Between the trimmed V and J ends, which lost 1 base and 4 bases, there was a span of 7 bases. The germline V gene encodes CDR1 SQVTM and CDR2 ANQGSEA.

The V and J genes are TRBV3-1 (or the pseudogene TRBV3-2) and TRBJ2-1; 12 bases agree with TRBD2. V dropped 4 bases and J dropped 10; count of bases not matched to a gene: 8. Germline values: CDR1 LGHDT, CDR2 YNNKEL (reference sequence). This CDR3 contains 15 residues. The CDR3 region is CASSLPGLAGREQFF. CDR3 DNA: TGTGCCAGCAGCCTACCCGGACTAGCGGGGCGAGAGCAGTTCTTC.